This TCR beta chain was found in a study of memory CD4+ T cells and cytomegalovirus serostatus. Study-wide context: Healthy Belgian adult donors included under ten CMV-positive and some 24 CMV-negative people. Notes on the study in general: CD4+ memory repertoires contained about two fifths of the 164 reported CMV TCRbeta sequences.

This clone occurred once. Its cognate antigen is unknown. Original methodology: After removing out-of-frame reads, over 2 million distinct TCRbeta sequences remained. Clones were sequenced by immunoSEQ multiplex PCR, and TCRdb holds only the in-frame ones, with some missing. V, J and clone size were drawn from that table, and D and trimming were deduced from the DNA. The table includes 27,000 or so clones, 75% to 80% detected once. The sort gate was single viable CD3+CD4+CD8-CD45RO+ cells for memory CD4+ T cells. After thawing, CD4+ T cells were positively selected. In germline, CDR1 is LGHNT, CDR2 FRNRAP. The CDR3 length is 14 residues. The trim removed 3 bases at V and 3 bases at J, leaving 3 bases unmatched.

The chain couples TRBV12-5 to TRBJ2-5; TRBD1 matches at 8 bases. The sample comprised memory CD4+ T cells from blood. The clonotype was recovered from an adult in good health and CMV-seronegative. In DNA form, the CDR3 reads TGTGCTAGTGGTTTAACGACAGGGGAAGAGACCCAGTACTTC. Its translation: CASGLTTGEETQYF. The full variable domain, in which reference TRBV12-5 and TRBJ2-5 provide the parts outside the CDR3, is DARVTQTPRHKVTEMGQEVTMRCQPILGHNTVFWYRQTMMQGLELLAYFRNRAPLDDSGMPKDRFSAEMPDATLATLKIQPSEPRDSAVYFCASGLTTGEETQYFGPGTRLLVL.